This is a list of T cell receptor beta chains from one sample in a study of tumor-infiltrating lymphocytes in primary liver carcinoma. TCRdb called the multiplex PCR reads again in MiXCR, with one record for every CDR3 protein. The sample holds about 200,000 distinct CDR3 sequences; almost 65% are singletons and the top ten take roughly 6.8%. Sequencing was done on a sample of peripheral blood. Receptors originate from a woman in her sixties or seventies with primary liver carcinoma and hepatitis B virus infection. The conserved cysteine and the conserved F or W are not part of the CDR3 here. The order of the fields is J gene, V gene, CDR3 protein.

j_call: TRBJ2-5; v_call: TRBV11-2; cdr3_aa: PSSLGAKETQY
j_call: TRBJ2-5; v_call: TRBV11-1; cdr3_aa: ASSPLIPAGDQETQY
j_call: TRBJ1-1; v_call: TRBV29-1; cdr3_aa: SVRTGAEAF
j_call: TRBJ2-5; v_call: TRBV4-2; cdr3_aa: ASSQDPDRGQSFGETQY
j_call: TRBJ2-6; v_call: TRBV11-1; cdr3_aa: ASSFTGDSGANVLT
j_call: TRBJ2-7; v_call: TRBV10-1; cdr3_aa: ASSPGGMIYEQY
j_call: TRBJ2-7; v_call: TRBV28; cdr3_aa: ASSPYTSGRAQY
j_call: TRBJ2-2; v_call: TRBV11-2; cdr3_aa: TSSSTSGYTGELF
j_call: TRBJ2-3; v_call: TRBV4-2; cdr3_aa: AGSHEKAQY
j_call: TRBJ2-7; v_call: TRBV4-2; cdr3_aa: ASSQERSGRGYEQY